The 13 T cell receptor beta chains below come from one sample, sequenced in a study of blood T cell repertoires in COVID-19. Data came from immunoSEQ multiplex PCR; TCRdb stores just in-frame clones and leaves some out. This table holds some 290,000 clones, approximately 87% found once. Sequences were obtained from peripheral blood. The receptors originated from a woman aged 25 to 45 with COVID-19, enrolled during active disease.

The chain is built from TRBV5-5 and TRBJ1-1, with TRBD1 matching over 7 bases. Trimming took 4 bases from V and 1 from J; bases not matched to a gene: 4. CDR1 SGHKS and CDR2 YYEKEE come from the germline V gene (reference sequence). The CDR3 consists of 14 residues. This CDR3 is CASSRGQSNTEAFF. The CDR3 DNA reads as TGTGCCAGCAGCCGGGGACAGTCGAACACTGAAGCTTTCTTT.

The chain is built from TRBV15 and TRBJ2-2, with a possible D match to TRBD1 (5 bases). This CDR3 is built from 14 residues. Germline V lookup: CDR1 LNHNV, CDR2 YYDKDF (reference sequence). Trimming stripped 2 bases from V and 4 bases from J, with 8 bases between. CDR3 sequence reads: CATSRRTSTGELFF. The CDR3 DNA sequence: TGTGCCACCAGCAGACGGACATCCACCGGGGAGCTGTTTTTT. Full variable domain (missing parts from reference TRBV15 and TRBJ2-2): DAMVIQNPRYQVTQFGKPVTLSCSQTLNHNVMYWYQQKSSQAPKLLFHYYDKDFNNEADTPDNFQSRRPNTSFCFLDIRSPGLGDTAMYLCATSRRTSTGELFFGEGSRLTVL.

The V call is TRBV27, the J call TRBJ2-4; 8 bases align to TRBD2. There are 15 residues in the CDR3. The germline gives CDR1 MNHEY, CDR2 SMNVEV (reference sequence). Unmatched junction bases numbered 10, after V lost 6 bases and J lost 6 bases. The CDR3 DNA follows: TGTGCCAGCAGGAGCCCGGACGGGAGGGGAAACATTCAGTACTTC. It encodes CASRSPDGRGNIQYF.

A few counts support this clone. The gene calls are TRBV2 and TRBJ2-7; 12 positions match TRBD2. The V segment lost 6 bases and the J segment 7 bases; nucleotides outside the gene matches: 7. Germline V gene sequence: CDR1 SNHLY, CDR2 FYNNEI. The CDR3 sequence is 14 residues long. The CDR3 protein is CASRPGLAGYEQYF. CDR3 coding DNA: TGTGCCAGCAGGCCCGGACTAGCGGGGTATGAGCAGTACTTC.

This sequence joins TRBV18 and TRBJ2-1, with 8 bases that match TRBD2. The germline V gene has CDR1 KGHSH and CDR2 LQKENI. The V gene end was trimmed by 0 bases and the J gene end by 11 bases; junction bases not matched to a gene: 12. The CDR3 totals 16 residues. The CDR3 protein is CASSPPSRNSGEQQFF. Written as DNA, the CDR3 is TGTGCCAGCTCACCACCATCCCGAAATAGCGGGGAACAGCAGTTCTTC.

In nucleotides, the CDR3 is TGTGCCAGCAGCTTGGGCGTTTACTACGAGCAGTACTTC. Amino acid sequence: CASSLGVYYEQYF. V gene TRBV5-8 combines with J gene TRBJ2-7; the D is unclear. The CDR3 has 13 residues. Trimming stripped 0 bases from V and 3 bases from J, with 7 bases between. The germline V gene has CDR1 SGHTS and CDR2 YDEGEE. The whole variable domain, filled in from reference TRBV5-8 and TRBJ2-7, reads EAGVTQSPTHLIKTRGQQATLRCSPISGHTSVYWYQQALGLGLQFLLWYDEGEERNRGNFPPRFSGRQFPNYSSELNVNALELEDSALYLCASSLGVYYEQYFGPGTRLTVT.

This chain connects TRBV3-1 (or the pseudogene TRBV3-2) to TRBJ1-2; 7 positions agree with TRBD1. Germline V gives CDR1 LGHDT, CDR2 YNNKEL (reference sequence). The CDR3 sequence is 15 residues long. Unmatched junction bases numbered 6, after V lost 2 bases and J lost 3 bases. The CDR3 nucleotides are TGTGCCAGCAGCCAAACGACAGGGTTCGACTATGGCTACACCTTC. This sequence encodes CASSQTTGFDYGYTF.

The chain combines TRBV5-1 with TRBJ1-2, with D unclear. V shed 0 bases and J shed 4 bases, with 16 bases lying between them. The CDR3 runs to 16 residues. Per germline, CDR1 SGHRS and CDR2 YFSETQ. The CDR3 DNA sequence: TGCGCCAGCAGCTTGGGGTCTGTCACGAGAAGCTATGGCTACACCTTC. This codes for CASSLGSVTRSYGYTF.

The chain carries TRBV12-5 and TRBJ2-1; 8 bases map to TRBD2. CDR3 length: 16 amino acids. The V segment lost 3 bases and the J segment 8 bases; nucleotides outside the gene matches: 12. Germline V gene lookup returns CDR1 LGHNT and CDR2 FRNRAP. CDR3 sequence (DNA): TGTGCTAGTGGTTTAGCTGCGGGGGGCGCTGGCTATGAGCAGTTCTTC. The encoded protein is CASGLAAGGAGYEQFF.

This clone has just one count. The V gene is TRBV10-1, the J gene TRBJ2-2; the match to TRBD1 covers 7 bases. The CDR3 sequence is 14 residues long. Germline CDR1 WNHNN, CDR2 SYGVQD (reference sequence). V lost 9 bases to trimming and J lost 0 bases; unmatched junction nucleotides: 4. CDR3 DNA: TGCGCCAGTACGGGACAGCCGAACACCGGGGAGCTGTTTTTT. Translated, it gives CASTGQPNTGELFF.

The sample holds a few counts of this clone. The chain carries TRBV7-2 and TRBJ1-2; D perhaps matches TRBD1 (6 bases). V lost 3 bases to trimming and J lost 1 base, with 9 bases between them. The CDR3 loop spans 14 amino acids. CDR1 and CDR2 from the germline V gene are SGHTA and FQGNSA. CDR3 residues: CASSFRGYNYGYTF. CDR3 coding DNA: TGTGCCAGCAGCTTCAGGGGCTATAACTATGGCTACACCTTC. The variable domain in full, completed from reference TRBV7-2 and TRBJ1-2, reads GAGVSQSPSNKVTEKGKDVELRCDPISGHTALYWYRQSLGQGLEFLIYFQGNSAPDKSGLPSDRFSAERTGGSVSTLTIQRTQQEDSAVYLCASSFRGYNYGYTFGSGTRLTVV.

This sequence joins TRBV11-2 and TRBJ1-6; D unresolved. CDR1 and CDR2 from the germline V gene are SGHAT and FQNNGV. The length of the CDR3 is 14 residues. Trimming pared 2 bases from V and 3 bases from J, leaving 5 bases between. CDR3 amino acids: CASSLNSYNSPLHF. In nucleotides, the CDR3 is TGTGCCAGCAGCTTAAACAGCTATAATTCACCCCTCCACTTT.

V gene TRBV7-6 combines with J gene TRBJ2-1; 8 bases are shared with TRBD2. CDR3 length: 16 amino acids. V gave up 3 bases and J gave up 1 base; unmatched junction bases: 5. Per germline, CDR1 SGHVS and CDR2 FNYEAQ. CDR3 in DNA: TGTGCCAGCAGCTTGCGGGGGGCCCCGTCCTACAATGAGCAGTTCTTC. Translation: CASSLRGAPSYNEQFF.